The rows below give T cell receptor beta chains drawn from one sample of a study of human T cells and chemical hapten exposure. MiXCR, run by TCRdb on the RACE reads, gives a single entry per CDR3 protein. The sample shows tens of thousands of distinct CDR3 sequences, 10% of them seen only once. This sample comprised whole blood, obtained in connection with sensitization to the hapten diphenylcyclopropenone (DPC). The receptor set was obtained from a woman aged 45-65 years with alopecia areata. Some clones in this sample may be carry-over from other donors' samples. The CDR3 runs from the conserved cysteine through the conserved F or W. The D gene is left open where the match is weak. Only some rows state a clone size, as once, few, many or a class for expanded clones.

J gene,clone size,D gene,V gene,CDR3 protein,CDR3 DNA
TRBJ2-1,many,.,TRBV7-6,CASRAGTSLYNEQFF,TGTGCCAGCAGGGCAGGGACTTCACTCTACAATGAGCAGTTCTTC
TRBJ2-3,.,.,TRBV5-1,CASGPTDTQYF,TGCGCCAGCGGGCCCACAGATACGCAGTATTTT
TRBJ2-1,few,TRBD2,TRBV20-1,CSALTTGTSGRGSYNEQFF,TGCAGTGCTCTGACGACCGGGACTAGCGGGAGAGGGTCCTACAATGAGCAGTTCTTC
TRBJ1-2,many,.,TRBV6-1,CASRVQTGIRNYGYTF,TGTGCCAGCAGAGTACAAACAGGGATTCGGAACTATGGCTACACCTTC
TRBJ2-2,.,.,TRBV6-6,CASSYIPYGSNTGELFF,TGTGCCAGCAGTTACATTCCCTACGGATCGAACACCGGGGAGCTGTTTTTT
TRBJ2-1,many,.,TRBV29-1,CSVPARANEQFF,TGCAGCGTGCCGGCCCGGGCCAATGAGCAGTTCTTC
TRBJ1-1,.,.,TRBV15,CATSRAGSNPEAFF,TGTGCCACCAGCAGGGCAGGGTCAAATCCTGAAGCTTTCTTT
TRBJ2-7,few,.,TRBV28,CASSTGTNRQYF,TGTGCCAGCAGTACCGGGACCAACAGGCAGTACTTC
TRBJ2-3,many,TRBD1,TRBV6-5,CASSYGGTGLVRSTDTQYF,TGTGCCAGCAGTTACGGGGGGACAGGTTTGGTGAGAAGCACAGATACGCAGTATTTT
TRBJ1-1,few,.,TRBV15,CATSRVGLLNTEAFF,TGTGCCACCAGCAGAGTCGGACTCCTGAACACTGAAGCTTTCTTT
TRBJ1-5,.,.,TRBV28,CASSLRGVGGNQPQHF,TGTGCCAGCAGTTTAAGAGGGGTAGGTGGCAATCAGCCCCAGCATTTT
TRBJ1-6,.,.,TRBV7-8,CASRQAGKYNSPLHF,TGTGCCAGCAGACAGGCGGGGAAGTATAATTCACCCCTCCACTTT
TRBJ1-5,.,.,TRBV5-1,CASRPGGSQNQPQHF,TGCGCCAGCAGACCGGGGGGCTCTCAGAATCAGCCCCAGCATTTT
TRBJ1-2,.,.,TRBV29-1,CSVEGQGSSYGYTF,TGCAGCGTTGAGGGGCAGGGCTCTAGCTATGGCTACACCTTC
TRBJ2-5,once,.,TRBV11-2,CASSFGGQETQYF,TGTGCCAGCAGCTTTGGGGGCCAAGAGACCCAGTACTTC
TRBJ2-1,.,TRBD2,TRBV5-4,CASSLVTLAGSVNEQFF,TGTGCCAGCAGCTTGGTTACCCTAGCGGGTTCGGTGAATGAGCAGTTCTTC
TRBJ2-3,many,TRBD2,TRBV7-2,CASSLRYSGSSGTDTQYF,TGTGCCAGCAGCTTACGGTATAGCGGGAGCTCTGGCACAGATACGCAGTATTTT
TRBJ2-7,.,TRBD2,TRBV5-4,CASSPLAGGRISYEQYF,TGTGCCAGCAGCCCCCTAGCGGGAGGAAGGATTTCCTACGAGCAGTACTTC
TRBJ2-1,many,.,TRBV20-1,CSARVSSANEQFF,TGCAGTGCTAGAGTGAGTAGCGCTAATGAGCAGTTCTTC
TRBJ1-2,.,.,TRBV11-2,CASSLDAQGYGYTF,TGTGCCAGCAGCTTAGACGCGCAGGGGTATGGCTACACCTTC
TRBJ1-5,many,.,TRBV6-1,CASSPTDNQPQHF,TGTGCCAGCAGTCCGACAGACAATCAGCCCCAGCATTTT
TRBJ2-1,many,TRBD2,TRBV4-3,CASSQDPRTSGSNEQFF,TGCGCCAGCAGCCAAGACCCGAGGACTAGCGGGAGCAATGAGCAGTTCTTC
TRBJ2-1,many,TRBD1,TRBV3-1,CASGPGTGVSEQFF,TGTGCCAGCGGACCCGGGACAGGGGTCAGTGAGCAGTTCTTC
TRBJ2-3,many,TRBD2,TRBV7-2,CASSRTAGTSGSYTQYF,TGTGCCAGCAGCCGAACCGCCGGGACTAGCGGGAGCTATACGCAGTATTTT
TRBJ2-3,many,.,TRBV4-3,CASSQDTYRTDTQYF,TGCGCCAGCAGCCAAGATACGTATCGCACAGATACGCAGTATTTT
TRBJ1-1,many,.,TRBV29-1,CSAIGGAAEAFF,TGCAGCGCCATTGGGGGCGCGGCTGAAGCTTTCTTT
TRBJ2-3,many,TRBD1,TRBV18,CASSPWTGAGMNTQYF,TGTGCCAGCTCACCCTGGACAGGGGCGGGGATGAATACGCAGTATTTT
TRBJ2-3,.,TRBD2,TRBV2,CASRIPGWGRDTDTQYF,TGTGCCAGCAGGATCCCGGGTTGGGGGAGGGACACAGATACGCAGTATTTT
TRBJ2-7,many,TRBD1,TRBV19,CASRLTGGNEQYF,TGTGCCAGTAGGTTGACAGGGGGCAACGAGCAGTACTTC
TRBJ1-1,few,.,TRBV7-2,CASSQDWGKNTEAFF,TGTGCCAGCAGCCAGGACTGGGGGAAGAACACTGAAGCTTTCTTT
TRBJ2-7,.,TRBD1,TRBV5-5,CASSAGTGVIVHEQYF,TGTGCCAGCAGCGCGGGGACAGGGGTAATCGTGCACGAGCAGTACTTC
TRBJ2-1,.,TRBD2,TRBV20-1,CSALSFGSSGGKGSYNEQFF,TGCAGTGCGCTTTCATTTGGGTCTAGCGGGGGGAAGGGTTCCTACAATGAGCAGTTCTTC
TRBJ2-5,.,.,TRBV7-2,CASSLALVETQYF,TGTGCCAGCAGCTTAGCGCTGGTAGAGACCCAGTACTTC
TRBJ1-2,.,.,TRBV3-1,CASSQAVDGYTF,TGTGCCAGCAGCCAAGCTGTCGATGGCTACACCTTC
TRBJ2-1,.,.,TRBV2,CASTRARTNEQFF,TGTGCCAGCACTCGGGCTAGAACCAATGAGCAGTTCTTC